A single TCR beta chain is shown here with its context. Its antigen is not identified. A read error may produce the germline difference seen at one junction end. Generated by immunoSEQ multiplex PCR, the TCRdb table keeps only in-frame clones and is missing some. The sample shows over 70,000 clones, 85% of them seen only once. The data are from a study of T cell responses to AZD1222 COVID-19 vaccine. Study-level points and caveats: At 160-218 and 743-854, vaccine-associated CD4 TCRs were dominant, and they spanned spike.

The CDR3 is 16 amino acids. Germline-derived CDR1 and CDR2 are MNHNS and SASEGT. This clonotype was obtained from an adult in good health. The specimen was peripheral blood, collected on day 0 of AZD1222 vaccination. The V and J genes are TRBV6-1 and TRBJ2-5; TRBD2 matches at 12 bases. The CDR3: CASSQASGGASETQYF. The CDR3 DNA sequence: TGTGCCAGCAGTCAAGCTAGCGGGGGGGCTTCGGAGACCCAGTACTTC.